This TCR beta chain was documented in a study of regulatory T cells in long-lasting Graves disease. Findings and limits, study-wide: Persistent Graves' patients showed reduced TCR diversity versus newly diagnosed patients.

Construction of TCR beta libraries relied on iRepertoire HTBI primers and on Arm-PCR targeting CDR3 regions. One entry per CDR3 protein results from TCRdb running MiXCR on the multiplex PCR reads. The table includes a few hundred thousand distinct CDR3 sequences, 20% to 25% detected once. As to this clonotype: Its specificity is not known.

This CDR3 contains 15 residues. The V gene end was trimmed by 5 bases and the J gene end by 2 bases; junction bases not matched to a gene: 5. CDR1 and CDR2 from the germline V gene are DFQATT and SNEGSKA (reference sequence). Regarding time point: persistent/refractory GD, antithyroid drugs over 5 years with positive TRAb. Following extraction of RNA from PBMCs, that RNA was used to make the TCR library. Sequenced here: peripheral blood mononuclear cells (PBMCs), sampled when the disease was refractory, from a patient treated with antithyroid drugs. This chain links TRBV20-1 with TRBJ2-1; 11 bases fit TRBD2. The receptor's source is a female donor with Graves disease. CDR3 sequence reads: CSAPTSGTTYNEQFF. The DNA for the CDR3 is TGCAGTGCTCCGACTAGCGGGACGACCTACAATGAGCAGTTCTTC.